The 11 T cell receptor beta chains in this list originate from one sample, sequenced in a study of cytotoxic CD8 clonotypes in ibrutinib-treated CLL. Produced via immunoSEQ multiplex PCR; TCRdb's table is partial and in-frame only. The table has 110,000 to 150,000 clones, about 78% seen once. Specimen: PBMCs, collected after 24 months of ibrutinib treatment. Receptors originate from a human donor with chronic lymphocytic leukemia.

This chain connects TRBV10-3 to TRBJ2-1; 7 bases fit TRBD2. V lost 0 bases and J lost 8; bases outside the gene matches: 10. CDR1 and CDR2 (germline): ENHRY, SYGVKD. The CDR3 contains 16 residues. The CDR3, as DNA: TGTGCCATCAGTGAGTCGACAACAGGCCGGGAGGATGAGCAGTTCTTC. This codes for CAISESTTGREDEQFF.

CDR3 protein: CASSFVSTSYEQYF. The CDR3 DNA reads as TGCGCCAGCAGCTTTGTATCCACCTCCTACGAGCAGTACTTC. The gene calls are TRBV5-1 and TRBJ2-7; D not certain. The germline V and J ends were trimmed by 2 bases and 0 bases, with 9 bases remaining between them. Germline loops: CDR1 SGHRS, CDR2 YFSETQ. CDR3 size: 14 residues.

The V call is TRBV7-8, the J call TRBJ1-1; perhaps TRBD1 as D (6 bases). CDR1 and CDR2 (germline): SGHVS, FQNEAQ. Trimming removed 3 bases from V and 1 base from J, with 9 bases in between. This CDR3 region has 14 residues. The chain's CDR3 is CASSFAGANTEAFF. CDR3 nucleotide sequence: TGTGCCAGCAGCTTCGCAGGGGCGAACACTGAAGCTTTCTTT.

V and J are TRBV4-1 and TRBJ2-7; 8 positions match TRBD1. Germline V gene sequence: CDR1 MGHRA, CDR2 YSYEKL. Trimming removed 8 bases from V and 5 bases from J; junction bases left unmatched: 11. The CDR3 is 14 residues long. The CDR3 nucleotides are TGCGCCAGCGAGCCTTTGGACAGGGCCCACGAGCAGTACTTC. This gives the protein CASEPLDRAHEQYF.

The chain employs TRBV7-2 and TRBJ2-7; D remains unclear. This CDR3 is 16 amino acids long. V gave up 4 bases and J gave up 0 bases, with 16 bases separating them. In germline, CDR1 is SGHTA, CDR2 FQGNSA. This CDR3 is CASSSLVWPSSYEQYF. The CDR3 coding sequence is TGTGCCAGCAGCTCGCTGGTTTGGCCGAGCTCCTACGAGCAGTACTTC.

This rearrangement joins TRBV7-8 to TRBJ2-7; D assignment may be TRBD1 or TRBD2 (5 bases each). The CDR3 contains 15 residues. Germline CDR1 SGHVS, CDR2 FQNEAQ. The V end was cut by 7 bases, the J end by 9 bases, with 25 bases between. CDR3 in DNA: TGTGCCAGCACCCGCGACCGGGGCCCCCCCTGGGCGCAGTACTTC. Translated: CASTRDRGPPWAQYF. Looking up the rest from reference TRBV7-8 and TRBJ2-7 gives the full variable domain: GAGVSQSPRYKVAKRGQDVALRCDPISGHVSLFWYQQALGQGPEFLTYFQNEAQLDKSGLPSDRFFAERPEGSVSTLKIQRTQQEDSAVYLCASTRDRGPPWAQYFGPGTRLTVT.

The chain has TRBV11-2 and TRBJ2-7; 7 bases match TRBD2. The germline V gene encodes CDR1 SGHAT and CDR2 FQNNGV. The CDR3 spans 17 residues. After removal of 1 base from V and 3 bases from J, the junction contained 12 bases not matched to a gene. The CDR3 DNA is TGTGCCAGCAGCTTAGGGCGGGGAGGGAAAAATTTCTACGAGCAGTACTTC. It specifies CASSLGRGGKNFYEQYF.

The V and J genes are TRBV7-3 and TRBJ2-3; 10 positions match TRBD1. CDR1 and CDR2 from the germline V gene are SGHTA and FQGTGA. Trimming removed 5 bases from V and 4 bases from J; junction bases left unmatched: 3. The CDR3 runs 14 residues. The CDR3 nucleotides read TGTGCCAGCAGCCCGGGGACAGGGGCAGATACGCAGTATTTT. Its protein is CASSPGTGADTQYF.

The chain is built from TRBV7-9 and TRBJ2-7; D is possibly TRBD2 (6 bases). This CDR3 has 15 residues. The germline CDR1 and CDR2 sequences are SEHNR and FQNEAQ (reference sequence). V lost 5 bases and J lost 2, with 16 bases in between. This CDR3 is CASSPRDFHPYEQYF. The DNA of the CDR3 is TGTGCCAGCAGCCCCCGGGACTTCCACCCCTACGAGCAGTACTTC.

The chain carries TRBV6-5 and TRBJ1-1; TRBD1 is a possible D gene (6 bases). This CDR3 contains 14 residues. V gave up 5 bases and J gave up 4 bases, with 14 bases separating them. The germline V gene has CDR1 MNHEY and CDR2 SVGAGI. This chain's CDR3 is CASSPTGLGTEAFF. The CDR3 coding sequence is TGTGCCAGCAGTCCCACAGGGCTGGGCACTGAAGCTTTCTTT.

V and J are TRBV2 and TRBJ2-5; perhaps TRBD2 as D (6 bases). The ends were cut back, 7 bases at V and 5 bases at J, with 11 bases in the middle. Germline V gene data show CDR1 as SNHLY and CDR2 as FYNNEI. The CDR3 totals 12 residues. The CDR3 region has the DNA TGTGCCAGCACCGACAGCGGGGAGACCCAGTACTTC. It specifies CASTDSGETQYF.